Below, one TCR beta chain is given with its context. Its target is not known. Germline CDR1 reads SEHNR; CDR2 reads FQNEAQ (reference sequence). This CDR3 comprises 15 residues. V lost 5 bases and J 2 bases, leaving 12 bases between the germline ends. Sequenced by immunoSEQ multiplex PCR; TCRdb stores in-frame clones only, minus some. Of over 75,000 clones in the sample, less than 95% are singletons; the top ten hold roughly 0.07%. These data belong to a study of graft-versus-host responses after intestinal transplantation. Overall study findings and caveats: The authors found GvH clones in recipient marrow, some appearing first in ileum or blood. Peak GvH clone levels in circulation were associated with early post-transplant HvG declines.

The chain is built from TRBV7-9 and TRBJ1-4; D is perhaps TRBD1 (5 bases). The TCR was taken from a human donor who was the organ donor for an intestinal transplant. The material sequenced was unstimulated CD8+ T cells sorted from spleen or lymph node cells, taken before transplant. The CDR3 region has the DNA TGTGCCAGCAGCGCCGCAGGGTTGACTAATGAAAAACTGTTTTTT. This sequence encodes CASSAAGLTNEKLFF.